Below, one T cell receptor beta chain is given with its context. Its specificity is unknown. This sample stems from a study of response to subunit inactivated influenza vaccine. Findings and limits, study-wide: Each seasonal influenza vaccination recruits few new T cells, the authors suggested.

TCRdb re-called the RT-PCR reads through MiXCR, storing one row per CDR3 protein. The table includes hundreds of thousands of distinct CDR3 sequences, 15% to 17% detected once. V lost 1 base, J lost 2 bases, and 10 bases lay in between. In germline, CDR1 is KGHSH, CDR2 LQKENI. The CDR3 extends over 15 amino acids. V gene TRBV18 combines with J gene TRBJ2-3; no firm D call. The clonotype comes from a man aged 50-60 years who received an inactivated influenza vaccine. The sample consisted of PBMCs from blood, taken 11 to 12 days after vaccination. CDR3 in amino acids: CASSPRQIPTDTQYF. For the CDR3, the DNA is TGTGCCAGCTCACCACGGCAGATCCCCACAGATACGCAGTATTTT.